These T cell receptor beta chains were read from a single sample in a study of T-cell reconstitution after alpha-beta-depleted transplantation in children. TCRdb reprocessed the PCR reads with MiXCR, giving one entry per CDR3 protein. The table includes about 610,000 distinct CDR3 sequences, roughly a tenth detected once. The input for sequencing was PBMCs from the stem cell graft donor, taken from the stem cell graft. These receptor sequences come from a human donor who donated a stem cell graft to a child with acute myeloid leukemia. Each CDR3 is given with its conserved first and last residue. The D gene is left open where the match is weak. Clone size is shown for a subset of rows, as once, few, many or a class of expanded clone.

J: TRBJ2-2; V: TRBV25-1; D: -; size: many; DNA: TGTGCCAGCCGACTCCCGGGCTACACCGGGGAGCTGTTTTTT; CDR3: CASRLPGYTGELFF
J: TRBJ2-3; V: TRBV5-1; D: TRBD1; size: few; DNA: TGCGCCAGCAGCTTAACAGGGGGAATTCCCACAGATACGCAGTATTTT; CDR3: CASSLTGGIPTDTQYF
J: TRBJ1-5; V: TRBV6-5; D: TRBD1; size: many; DNA: TGTGCCAGCAGTAGGACAGGTTCTAAGGGCAATCAGCCCCAGCATTTT; CDR3: CASSRTGSKGNQPQHF
J: TRBJ2-7; V: TRBV28; D: TRBD2; size: few; DNA: TGTGCCAGCAGTTTACTAGCGGCCTCGGGTGAGCAGTACTTC; CDR3: CASSLLAASGEQYF
J: TRBJ2-7; V: TRBV9; D: -; size: many; DNA: TGTGCCAGCAGCGTAGGGCCACCCTACGAGCAGTACTTC; CDR3: CASSVGPPYEQYF
J: TRBJ2-1; V: TRBV7-8; D: -; size: -; DNA: TGTGCCAGCAGCCGACCCGGGACCGGGGGTAATGAGCAGTTCTTC; CDR3: CASSRPGTGGNEQFF
J: TRBJ2-1; V: TRBV6-5; D: -; size: few; DNA: TGTGCCACCTGGGGGAATGAGCAGTTCTTC; CDR3: CATWGNEQFF
J: TRBJ2-1; V: TRBV15; D: TRBD1; size: -; DNA: TGTGCCACCAGCAGAGATCTCTTGTCAGGGGGCTCCTACAATGAGCAGTTCTTC; CDR3: CATSRDLLSGGSYNEQFF
J: TRBJ2-1; V: TRBV7-3; D: -; size: few; DNA: TGTGCCAGCAGCTACTACGGGGACGCTTTTGGTGAGCAGTTCTTC; CDR3: CASSYYGDAFGEQFF
J: TRBJ2-7; V: TRBV27; D: -; size: -; DNA: TGTGCCCGGGCCATCTTATACTACGAGCAGTACTTC; CDR3: CARAILYYEQYF
J: TRBJ1-5; V: TRBV15; D: TRBD1; size: -; DNA: TGTGCCACCAGCAGAGAGGGACAGGGGAAATCTAGGCAGCCCCAGCATTTT; CDR3: CATSREGQGKSRQPQHF
J: TRBJ2-5; V: TRBV12-3/TRBV12-4; D: TRBD2; size: many; DNA: TGTGCCAGCAGTTTGGGCCTAGCGGGAGTAGGGACCCAGTACTTC; CDR3: CASSLGLAGVGTQYF
J: TRBJ2-7; V: TRBV3-1; D: -; size: many; DNA: TGTGCCAGCAGCCAATACTCCTACGAGCAGTACTTC; CDR3: CASSQYSYEQYF
J: TRBJ2-1; V: TRBV6-2/TRBV6-3; D: TRBD2; size: -; DNA: TGTGCCAGCAGGCCGACTCTAGCGGGGCATGGGAATGAGCAGTTCTTC; CDR3: CASRPTLAGHGNEQFF
J: TRBJ1-5; V: TRBV7-2; D: -; size: many; DNA: TGTGCCAGCAGCTTTACGAGCAATCAGCCCCAGCATTTT; CDR3: CASSFTSNQPQHF
J: TRBJ2-5; V: TRBV6-1; D: -; size: -; DNA: TGTGCCAGCAGTAAATGGGGGATCCAAGAGACCCAGTACTTC; CDR3: CASSKWGIQETQYF
J: TRBJ2-1; V: TRBV7-6; D: TRBD2; size: -; DNA: TGTGCCAGCAGCTTAATAGCGGGGGGAGTAGGGTACAATGAGCAGTTCTTC; CDR3: CASSLIAGGVGYNEQFF
J: TRBJ2-1; V: TRBV5-1; D: -; size: many; DNA: TGCGCCAGCAGCCTTAGCGGAACGACCTACAATGAGCAGTTCTTC; CDR3: CASSLSGTTYNEQFF
J: TRBJ1-1; V: TRBV5-1; D: TRBD1; size: -; DNA: TGCGCCAGCAGCGCGGGACAGGGGGCGACTGAAGCTTTCTTT; CDR3: CASSAGQGATEAFF
J: TRBJ2-5; V: TRBV20-1; D: -; size: -; DNA: TGCAGTGCTCGCGTACTAGAGGGAACAGGGACCCAGTACTTC; CDR3: CSARVLEGTGTQYF
J: TRBJ1-5; V: TRBV28; D: TRBD1; size: few; DNA: TGTGCCAGCAGTTTACCTGGACAGGGTAATCAGCCCCAGCATTTT; CDR3: CASSLPGQGNQPQHF
J: TRBJ2-7; V: TRBV5-5; D: TRBD2; size: -; DNA: TGTGCCAGCAGGGCAGGGACTAGCGGGGGCTACGAGCAGTACTTC; CDR3: CASRAGTSGGYEQYF
J: TRBJ2-1; V: TRBV7-9; D: -; size: many; DNA: TGTGCCAGCAGCTTAGCAGGAAGGTACAATGAGCAGTTCTTC; CDR3: CASSLAGRYNEQFF
J: TRBJ2-5; V: TRBV29-1; D: -; size: few; DNA: TGCAGCGTTTTTGGCGGAGAGACCCAGTACTTC; CDR3: CSVFGGETQYF
J: TRBJ2-7; V: TRBV5-1; D: TRBD1; size: few; DNA: TGCGCCAGCAGGTCGGGACAGCACTACGAGCAGTACTTC; CDR3: CASRSGQHYEQYF
J: TRBJ2-2; V: TRBV20-1; D: -; size: -; DNA: TGCAGTGCTAGATATCCCCTCAGGGGTATCGGCGGGGAGCTGTTTTTT; CDR3: CSARYPLRGIGGELFF
J: TRBJ2-7; V: TRBV7-2; D: TRBD2; size: -; DNA: TGTGCCAGCAGCACGACTAGCGGCTCCCCGGAGCAGTACTTC; CDR3: CASSTTSGSPEQYF
J: TRBJ1-1; V: TRBV12-3/TRBV12-4; D: -; size: few; DNA: TGTGCCAGCAGTTCCCCAGGGGTCGCTGAAGCTTTCTTT; CDR3: CASSSPGVAEAFF
J: TRBJ1-1; V: TRBV20-1; D: -; size: -; DNA: TGCAGTGCTAGAGCCCCAATTGAAGCTTTCTTT; CDR3: CSARAPIEAFF
J: TRBJ2-3; V: TRBV12-3/TRBV12-4; D: TRBD2; size: -; DNA: TGTGCCAGCACCTTGACCCCTGCGGGGGGAGATACGCAGTATTTT; CDR3: CASTLTPAGGDTQYF
J: TRBJ2-2; V: TRBV6-5; D: -; size: -; DNA: TGTGCCAGCGCAGGACACTCGAACACCGGGGAGCTGTTTTTT; CDR3: CASAGHSNTGELFF
J: TRBJ2-1; V: TRBV29-1; D: TRBD2; size: many; DNA: TGCAGCGCCCCTTCTAGCGGGAGTTCAAAGAACAATGAGCAGTTCTTC; CDR3: CSAPSSGSSKNNEQFF
J: TRBJ1-5; V: TRBV29-1; D: -; size: few; DNA: TGCAGCGCAATCCGGGGGAGGGGTCAGCCCCAGCATTTT; CDR3: CSAIRGRGQPQHF
J: TRBJ2-3; V: TRBV11-2; D: TRBD1; size: -; DNA: TGTGCCAGCAGCCTAACAGGGGGCCAGCGGGGAGATACGCAGTATTTT; CDR3: CASSLTGGQRGDTQYF
J: TRBJ2-6; V: TRBV28; D: -; size: -; DNA: TGTGCCAGCTCTGGCCAGTCCCTAATCGCCGGGGCCAACGTCCTGACTTTC; CDR3: CASSGQSLIAGANVLTF
J: TRBJ2-1; V: TRBV19; D: -; size: -; DNA: TGTGCCAGTAGACCCCCGAACATATTAGGACGTGAGCAGTTCTTC; CDR3: CASRPPNILGREQFF
J: TRBJ2-2; V: TRBV7-8; D: -; size: many; DNA: TGTGCCAGCAGCTTAATTTCTAGCACCGGGGAGCTGTTTTTT; CDR3: CASSLISSTGELFF
J: TRBJ2-1; V: TRBV28; D: TRBD2; size: few; DNA: TGTGCCAGCAGTTTGGAAGCGGGAGTGTTGAATGAGCAGTTCTTC; CDR3: CASSLEAGVLNEQFF
J: TRBJ1-3; V: TRBV7-2; D: TRBD1; size: few; DNA: TGTGCCAGCAGCTTCCCCGGGACAGGGGGTCGAAACACCATATATTTT; CDR3: CASSFPGTGGRNTIYF
J: TRBJ2-2; V: TRBV3-1; D: -; size: many; DNA: TGTGCCAGCAGCTCCACTAGACGAAACACCGGGGAGCTGTTTTTT; CDR3: CASSSTRRNTGELFF
J: TRBJ1-1; V: TRBV5-1; D: TRBD1; size: -; DNA: TGCGCCAGCAGCTTAACCAACAGGGGAGAGATAACTGAAGCTTTCTTT; CDR3: CASSLTNRGEITEAFF
J: TRBJ2-1; V: TRBV20-1; D: -; size: -; DNA: TGCAGCGCGCAACTAGGTAACAATGAGCAGTTCTTC; CDR3: CSAQLGNNEQFF
J: TRBJ2-5; V: TRBV20-1; D: TRBD2; size: few; DNA: TGCAGTGCTAGAGATCGGATTAGCGGGAGGGAGACCCAGTACTTC; CDR3: CSARDRISGRETQYF
J: TRBJ1-4; V: TRBV7-3; D: TRBD1; size: -; DNA: TGTGCCAGCAGCTCCGACAGGGGCCGGAATGAAAAACTGTTTTTT; CDR3: CASSSDRGRNEKLFF
J: TRBJ2-3; V: TRBV9; D: TRBD2; size: many; DNA: TGTGCCAGCAGCGTCGTTCAGGGACTAGCGGGAGCGGTAGATACGCAGTATTTT; CDR3: CASSVVQGLAGAVDTQYF
J: TRBJ2-7; V: TRBV12-3/TRBV12-4; D: TRBD2; size: -; DNA: TGTGCCAGCAGCTCAGGGACTAGCGGGAGGGTTGGGCAGTACTTC; CDR3: CASSSGTSGRVGQYF
J: TRBJ1-1; V: TRBV5-1; D: -; size: many; DNA: TGCGCCAGCAGCTTTGGAGACACTGAAGCTTTCTTT; CDR3: CASSFGDTEAFF
J: TRBJ1-3; V: TRBV15; D: TRBD1; size: few; DNA: TGTGCCACCAGCAGGTGGGGGACAGGGACTGGAAACACCATATATTTT; CDR3: CATSRWGTGTGNTIYF
J: TRBJ2-1; V: TRBV20-1; D: TRBD2; size: few; DNA: TGCAGTGCTACGGTGGGCGGGAGTTACAATGAGCAGTTCTTC; CDR3: CSATVGGSYNEQFF
J: TRBJ2-1; V: TRBV29-1; D: -; size: -; DNA: TGCATCGAGGACGGAGGGGGGAGTGAGCAGTTCTTC; CDR3: CIEDGGGSEQFF
J: TRBJ1-1; V: TRBV20-1; D: -; size: few; DNA: TGCAGTGCTAGAGACCCCACAGGGTACGAAACTGAAGCTTTCTTT; CDR3: CSARDPTGYETEAFF
J: TRBJ2-3; V: TRBV27; D: -; size: -; DNA: TGTGCCAGCAGTTTTAGGGAACCAGATACGCAGTATTTT; CDR3: CASSFREPDTQYF
J: TRBJ1-1; V: TRBV6-2/TRBV6-3; D: -; size: -; DNA: TGTGCCAGCAGTTACGGGATAATAAGAAATACTGAAGCTTTCTTT; CDR3: CASSYGIIRNTEAFF
J: TRBJ2-1; V: TRBV4-3; D: TRBD2; size: few; DNA: TGCGCCAGCAGCCAGCTCCTAGCGGGAGGGCCGGGTGAGCAGTTCTTC; CDR3: CASSQLLAGGPGEQFF
J: TRBJ2-5; V: TRBV3-1; D: -; size: -; DNA: TGTGCCAGCAGCCAAAAGGCGGGGTGGGACAGCCAAGAGACCCAGTACTTC; CDR3: CASSQKAGWDSQETQYF
J: TRBJ2-7; V: TRBV7-2; D: TRBD2; size: -; DNA: TGTGCCAGCAGCTTAGCTAGCGGGGGGGGCTACGAGCAGTACTTC; CDR3: CASSLASGGGYEQYF
J: TRBJ2-5; V: TRBV9; D: TRBD1; size: -; DNA: TGTGCCAGCAGCGCCGGACAGGGCCAAGAGACCCAGTACTTC; CDR3: CASSAGQGQETQYF
J: TRBJ2-5; V: TRBV9; D: TRBD2; size: many; DNA: TGTGCCAGCAGCCCTAGACTAGCGGGACAAGAGACCCAGTACTTC; CDR3: CASSPRLAGQETQYF